This T cell receptor beta chain was observed in a study of regulatory T cells in long-lasting Graves disease. The time point denotes: newly diagnosed GD, antithyroid drugs for less than 3 months. Generation of the TCR library employed RNA extracted from PBMCs. This clonotype appeared many times. The ends were cut back, 0 bases at V and 3 bases at J, with 5 bases in the middle. CDR3 length: 13 residues. Germline CDR1 is SGHNT and CDR2 is YENEEA. HTBI primers from iRepertoire and Arm-PCR of CDR3 regions yielded the TCR beta libraries. Each CDR3 protein is one row after TCRdb ran MiXCR on the multiplex PCR reads. The sample has under 450,000 distinct CDR3 sequences, about an eighth seen once. The same specimen was also included in a second study, on T cells in Graves' hyperthyroidism and ophthalmopathy.

This material consisted of peripheral blood mononuclear cells (PBMCs), taken at new diagnosis, from a patient treated with antithyroid drugs. This TCR came from a woman between 18 and 29 years old with Graves disease. V and J are TRBV11-3 and TRBJ1-1, with D hard to call. This CDR3 is CASSLDSDTEAFF. DNA of the CDR3: TGTGCCAGCAGCTTAGATTCGGACACTGAAGCTTTCTTT.